These 25 T cell receptor beta chains originate from one sample sequenced in a study of shared clonotypes between healthy human individuals (dated by TCRdb to about 2020). Receptors were amplified or captured by the immunoSEQ multiplex PCR assay. Drawn from immuneACCESS, this table holds only the in-frame rearrangements with V and J called that TCRdb kept. Clones are partly lost; checked studies trace under half to an unresolved V gene and leave the rest unexplained. Within this sample are hundreds of thousands of clones, with roughly four fifths of them counted one time only. 12% of the sample is held by the ten biggest clonotypes. Material for sequencing was PBMCs. The receptors stem from a woman between 40 and 50 years old in good health. Some clones in this sample may be carry-over from other donors' samples.

The chain has TRBV19 and TRBJ2-1; D unresolved. Germline V gene data show CDR1 as LNHDA and CDR2 as SQIVND (reference sequence). Trimming left V 1 base short and J 5 bases short, with 6 bases between. CDR3 length: 13 residues. For the CDR3, the DNA is TGTGCCAGTAGTATAGGGCTTAACAATGAGCAGTTCTTC. This translates into CASSIGLNNEQFF.

This clone was counted a single time. This chain connects TRBV29-1 to TRBJ2-5, with D unclear. Per the germline V gene, CDR1 is SQVTM and CDR2 is ANQGSEA. The CDR3 contains 11 residues. V lost 8 bases and J 3 bases, leaving 10 bases between the germline ends. This CDR3 reads CSTRTKETQYF. For the CDR3, the DNA is TGCAGCACACGGACCAAAGAGACCCAGTACTTC.

This clone has only one observation. The rearrangement uses TRBV29-1 and TRBJ1-1, with D unresolved. The V gene lost 4 bases and the J gene lost 4 bases, with 13 bases spanning the gap. Per germline, CDR1 SQVTM and CDR2 ANQGSEA. The CDR3 is 13 amino acids. The CDR3 DNA follows: TGCAGCGTTGTGGTCCTTGTGGTCACTGAAGCTTTCTTT. Amino acid sequence: CSVVVLVVTEAFF.

The chain recombines TRBV7-2 with TRBJ2-5; D might be TRBD2 (6 bases). V shed 0 bases and J shed 5 bases, with 13 bases lying between them. This CDR3 is 15 amino acids long. Germline-derived CDR1 and CDR2 are SGHTA and FQGNSA. The CDR3 DNA reads TGTGCCAGCAGCTTAGCGAGATTGGCGGGGGAGACCCAGTACTTC. Protein product: CASSLARLAGETQYF.

This clone has a handful of counts. This sequence joins TRBV19 and TRBJ2-1; 8 bases line up with TRBD2. The CDR3 runs to 15 residues. V lost 7 bases to trimming and J lost 6 bases; unmatched junction nucleotides: 11. Germline V gives CDR1 LNHDA, CDR2 SQIVND (reference sequence). CDR3 residues: CASTLRGGLGNEQFF. For the CDR3, the DNA is TGTGCCAGTACCCTTAGGGGGGGACTAGGCAATGAGCAGTTCTTC. Complete variable domain (other parts from reference TRBV19 and TRBJ2-1): DGGITQSPKYLFRKEGQNVTLSCEQNLNHDAMYWYRQDPGQGLRLIYYSQIVNDFQKGDIAEGYSVSREKKESFPLTVTSAQKNPTAFYLCASTLRGGLGNEQFFGPGTRLTVL.

Turning to this clone: This likely came from a read error, as a far larger clone is one base away. V usage is TRBV4-3 and J usage is TRBJ1-4, with D possibly being TRBD1 (5 bases). The germline gives CDR1 LGHNA, CDR2 YSLEER. The CDR3 contains 16 residues. CDR3 in amino acids: CASSHGRVGLGEKLVF. Here the CDR3 DNA reads TGCGCCAGCAGCCACGGGAGAGTGGGGTTAGGGGAAAAACTGGTTTTT.

This clone was counted a single time. The chain couples TRBV6-5 to TRBJ1-4; TRBD1 matches 7 bases. Per the germline V gene, CDR1 is MNHEY and CDR2 is SVGAGI. V lost 4 bases to trimming and J lost 8 bases; unmatched junction nucleotides: 1. The CDR3 is 12 residues long. The CDR3, as DNA: TGTGCCAGCAGTTTACAGGGGGAAAAACTGTTTTTT. Protein: CASSLQGEKLFF.

The chain employs TRBV2 and TRBJ2-2; D tentatively fits TRBD1 or TRBD2 (5 bases each). Germline values: CDR1 SNHLY, CDR2 FYNNEI. This CDR3 has 11 amino acids. Trimming removed 6 bases from V and 11 bases from J, with 10 bases in between. The CDR3 DNA reads TGTGCCAGCAGGACAGCGGTCGAGCTGTTTTTT. Protein product: CASRTAVELFF.

In this sample, this clone turned up a few times. This chain connects TRBV11-2 to TRBJ2-2, with 10 bases aligning to TRBD2. CDR1 is SGHAT and CDR2 is FQNNGV in the germline V gene. The V segment lost 2 bases and the J segment 6 bases; nucleotides outside the gene matches: 3. The CDR3 runs 15 residues. The CDR3 protein is CASSLLAGVSGELFF. DNA for the CDR3: TGTGCCAGCAGCTTACTAGCGGGAGTGTCCGGGGAGCTGTTTTTT.

This clone is a singleton in its sample. The rearrangement uses TRBV13 and TRBJ2-1, with D unclear. Trimming stripped 1 base from V and 4 bases from J, with 8 bases between. CDR1 is PRHDT and CDR2 is FYEKMQ in the germline V gene (reference sequence). The CDR3 has 14 amino acids. This CDR3 reads CASSLANSYNEQFF. CDR3 nucleotide sequence: TGTGCCAGCAGCTTAGCGAATAGTTACAATGAGCAGTTCTTC.

This clone was counted once. The chain has TRBV2 and TRBJ2-7; 8 bases map to TRBD1. This CDR3 contains 14 residues. Unmatched junction bases numbered 5, after V lost 7 bases and J lost 0 bases. Germline-derived CDR1 and CDR2 are SNHLY and FYNNEI. The CDR3 nucleotides are TGTGCCAGCACCGCAGGGGGCGGCTCCTACGAGCAGTACTTC. Amino acids: CASTAGGGSYEQYF.

As to this clone: This may stem from a read error, because a much larger clone lies one nucleotide away. Different DNA sequences within this sample yield the same CDR3. The V call is TRBV6-1, the J call TRBJ2-1; the D is unclear. From germline, CDR1 is MNHNS and CDR2 SASEGT. With 8 bases removed from V and 3 bases from J, the gap between germline ends came to 17 bases. The CDR3 loop spans 15 amino acids. The CDR3 region is CASVLGSPLYNEQFF. The CDR3 DNA reads as TGTGCCAGCGTTCTAGGAAGCCCTCTCTACAATGAGCAGTTCTTC.

A few counts support this clone. It differs at one base from a far larger clone, so likely a read error. This chain uses TRBV7-3 with TRBJ1-1; perhaps TRBD1 as D (5 bases). The CDR3 runs to 13 residues. The V gene lost 2 bases and the J gene lost 1 base, with 5 bases spanning the gap. Germline-derived CDR1 and CDR2 are SGHTA and FQGTGA. Written as DNA, the CDR3 is TGTGCCAGCAGCTTAGACAGGAACACTGAAGCTTTCTTT. This translates into CASSLDRNTEAFF.

CDR3 in DNA: TGTGCCAGCAGTCCACGCATCTCCTACGAGCAGTACTTC. It codes for CASSPRISYEQYF. This chain links TRBV27 with TRBJ2-7; D is unclear. V was pared by 5 bases and J by 0 bases, with 8 bases between. Per the germline V gene, CDR1 is MNHEY and CDR2 is SMNVEV (reference sequence). The CDR3 runs 13 residues.

The chain is built from TRBV7-8 and TRBJ1-2; D possibly corresponds to TRBD1 (5 bases). The germline V gene encodes CDR1 SGHVS and CDR2 FQNEAQ. The CDR3 length is 15 residues. Trimming stripped 4 bases from V and 6 bases from J, with 18 bases between. CDR3 residues: CASSSETEYVDGYTF. CDR3 nucleotide sequence: TGTGCCAGCAGCTCGGAGACAGAATACGTGGATGGCTACACCTTC.

The chain carries TRBV6-5 and TRBJ1-2; 8 nucleotides align to TRBD1. Looked up from germline, CDR1 is MNHEY and CDR2 is SVGAGI. The CDR3 spans 14 residues. V dropped 2 bases and J dropped 7; count of bases not matched to a gene: 6. The CDR3 loop is CASSYDSGGLGYTF. CDR3 nucleotide sequence: TGTGCCAGCAGTTACGACTCAGGGGGCCTTGGCTACACCTTC.

The CDR3 spells CASSEGNRGQPQHF. The CDR3 coding sequence is TGTGCCAGCAGTGAAGGTAACAGGGGGCAGCCCCAGCATTTT. The genes are TRBV2 and TRBJ1-5; 8 nucleotides match TRBD1. J gave up 7 bases and V 1 base, and 3 bases lay outside the gene matches. Per germline, CDR1 SNHLY and CDR2 FYNNEI. This CDR3 is 14 amino acids long.

Points on this clone: Since a much larger clone is just one base distant, this may be a read error. The chain carries TRBV29-1 and TRBJ1-1; D possibly corresponds to TRBD1 (5 bases). Between the trimmed V and J ends, which lost 3 bases and 4 bases, there was a span of 6 bases. Germline CDR1 SQVTM, CDR2 ANQGSEA. CDR3 length equals 11 residues. The CDR3 here is CSVEQGTEAFF. CDR3 nucleotides: TGCAGCGTTGAGCAGGGCACTGAAGCTTTCTTT. Supplemented by reference TRBV29-1 and TRBJ1-1, the full variable domain reads SAVISQKPSRDICQRGTSLTIQCQVDSQVTMMFWYRQQPGQSLTLIATANQGSEATYESGFVIDKFPISRPNLTFSTLTVSNMSPEDSSIYLCSVEQGTEAFFGQGTRLTVV.

A word on this clone: A much larger clone is a single base away; this may be a read error. The rearrangement joins TRBV4-2 to TRBJ2-5, with 13 bases that match TRBD2. With 4 bases clipped from V and 5 bases from J, the junction kept 7 bases outside the gene matches. Germline-derived CDR1 and CDR2 are LGHNA and YNFKEQ. This CDR3 has 16 amino acids. The CDR3 loop is CASSRGLAGRVETQYF. CDR3 coding DNA: TGTGCCAGCAGCCGGGGACTAGCGGGAAGGGTTGAGACCCAGTACTTC.

This clone showed up just once. The chain employs TRBV15 and TRBJ1-2; D unclear. The germline V and J ends were trimmed by 4 bases and 5 bases, with 26 bases remaining between them. This CDR3 has 18 residues. Germline lookup yields CDR1 LNHNV and CDR2 YYDKDF (reference sequence). CDR3 in amino acids: CATSKSAGGRNKIYGYTF. CDR3 DNA: TGTGCCACCAGCAAGTCCGCAGGAGGTCGGAATAAAATATATGGCTACACCTTC. The full variable domain, in which reference TRBV15 and TRBJ1-2 provide the parts outside the CDR3, is DAMVIQNPRYQVTQFGKPVTLSCSQTLNHNVMYWYQQKSSQAPKLLFHYYDKDFNNEADTPDNFQSRRPNTSFCFLDIRSPGLGDTAMYLCATSKSAGGRNKIYGYTFGSGTRLTVV.

The genes are TRBV28 and TRBJ2-7; no clear D. The germline gives CDR1 MDHEN, CDR2 SYDVKM. This CDR3 is built from 11 residues. V shed 4 bases and J shed 4 bases, with 5 bases lying between them. CDR3 residues: CASSSEYEQYF. DNA of the CDR3: TGTGCCAGCAGTTCAGAATACGAGCAGTACTTC.

CDR3: CASSQDGKQTGELFF. CDR3 nucleotide sequence: TGCGCCAGCAGCCAAGATGGAAAACAGACCGGGGAGCTGTTTTTT. The chain is built from TRBV4-1 and TRBJ2-2; no clear D. This CDR3 spans 15 amino acids. Germline loops: CDR1 MGHRA, CDR2 YSYEKL. V was trimmed by 0 bases and J by 5 bases, leaving 10 bases between them.

V usage is TRBV6-1 and J usage is TRBJ2-3; D is uncertain. V lost 5 bases and J 0 bases, leaving 12 bases between the germline ends. The CDR3 has 15 residues. In germline, CDR1 is MNHNS, CDR2 SASEGT. CDR3 loop: CASSPSRYSTDTQYF. CDR3 sequence (DNA): TGTGCCAGCAGTCCAAGCAGATACAGCACAGATACGCAGTATTTT.

J is TRBJ1-5 and V is TRBV19; TRBD1 matches 11 bases. The CDR3 is made up of 19 amino acids. Trimming removed 3 bases from V and 1 base from J; junction bases left unmatched: 11. Germline CDR1 and CDR2: LNHDA and SQIVND (reference sequence). The CDR3 nucleotides are TGTGCCAGTAGTATGGTTCAGGGGACAGGGGGTTGGAGCAATCAGCCCCAGCATTTT. It encodes CASSMVQGTGGWSNQPQHF.

Note on this clone: A read error is possible here, since a much larger clone lies one base away. In the same sample, other DNA sequences code for this CDR3. The chain joins TRBV7-2 to TRBJ1-5; maybe TRBD1 (5 bases). The CDR3 is 15 residues long. Trimming removed 1 base from V and 7 bases from J, with 14 bases in between. Germline V CDR1 and CDR2: SGHTA, FQGNSA. The CDR3 spells CASSLVWGEGQPQHF. The CDR3 nucleotides are TGTGCCAGCAGCTTAGTTTGGGGTGAGGGGCAGCCCCAGCATTTT.